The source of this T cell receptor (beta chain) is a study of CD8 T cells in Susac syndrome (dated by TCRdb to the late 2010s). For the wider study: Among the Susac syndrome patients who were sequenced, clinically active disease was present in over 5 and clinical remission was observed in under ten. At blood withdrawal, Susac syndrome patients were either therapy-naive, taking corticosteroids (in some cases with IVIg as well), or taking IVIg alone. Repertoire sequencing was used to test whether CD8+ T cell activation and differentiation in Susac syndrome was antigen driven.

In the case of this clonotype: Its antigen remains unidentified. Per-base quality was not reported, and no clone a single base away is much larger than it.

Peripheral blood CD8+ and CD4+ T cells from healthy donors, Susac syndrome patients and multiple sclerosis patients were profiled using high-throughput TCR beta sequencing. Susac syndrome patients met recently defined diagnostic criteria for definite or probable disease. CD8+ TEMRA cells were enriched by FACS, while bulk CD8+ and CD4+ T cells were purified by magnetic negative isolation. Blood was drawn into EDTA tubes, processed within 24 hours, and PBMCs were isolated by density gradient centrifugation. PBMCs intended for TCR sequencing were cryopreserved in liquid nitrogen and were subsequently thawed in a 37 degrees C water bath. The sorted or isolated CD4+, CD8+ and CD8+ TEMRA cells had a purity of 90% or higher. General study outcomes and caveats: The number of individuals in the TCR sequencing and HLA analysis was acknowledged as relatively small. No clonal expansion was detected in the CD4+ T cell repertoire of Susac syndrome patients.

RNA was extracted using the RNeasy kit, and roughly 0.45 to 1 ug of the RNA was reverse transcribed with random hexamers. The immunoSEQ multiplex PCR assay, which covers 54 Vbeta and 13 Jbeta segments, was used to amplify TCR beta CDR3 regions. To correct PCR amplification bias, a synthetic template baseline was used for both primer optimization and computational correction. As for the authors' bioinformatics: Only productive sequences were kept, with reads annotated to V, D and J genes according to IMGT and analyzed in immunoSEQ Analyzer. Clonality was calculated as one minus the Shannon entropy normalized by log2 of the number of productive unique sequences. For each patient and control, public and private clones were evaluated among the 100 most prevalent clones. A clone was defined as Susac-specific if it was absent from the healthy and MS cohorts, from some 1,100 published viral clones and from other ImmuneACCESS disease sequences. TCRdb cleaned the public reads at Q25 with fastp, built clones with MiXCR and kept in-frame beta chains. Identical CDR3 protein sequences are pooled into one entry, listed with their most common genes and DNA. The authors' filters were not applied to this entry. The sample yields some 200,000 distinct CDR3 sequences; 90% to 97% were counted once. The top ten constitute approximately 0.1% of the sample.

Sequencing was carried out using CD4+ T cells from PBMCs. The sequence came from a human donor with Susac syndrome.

The CDR3 protein is CASSKPGQMNTGELFF. The DNA sequence reads TGTGCCAGCAGTAAGCCGGGACAAATGAACACCGGGGAGCTGTTTTTT. The V and J segments used are TRBV6-1 and TRBJ2-2; the D gene is perhaps TRBD1, from 6 matching bases. As encoded in the germline V gene, CDR1 is MNHNS while CDR2 is SASEGT. The junction shows trimming of 5 bases on V and 1 base on J, plus 14 bases between the germline ends. From cysteine to phenylalanine, the CDR3 is 16 amino acids long. Of the read, only the CDR3 DNA is kept; its 48 bases are in frame from base 1.